The T cell receptor (beta chain) under discussion was sequenced for a study of CD4 T cells in relation to SARS-CoV-2 and coronaviruses (dated by TCRdb to the early 2020s). In terms of the full investigation: In the ViraFEST assay, PBMCs were grown with antigen for 9 to 10 days, and TCR beta CDR3s were then sequenced to identify antigen-specific clonal expansions. The negative reference condition was either a culture with an HIV-1 Nef peptide pool or a culture with no peptide. Patient-derived lymphoblastoid cell lines were used to map the HLA restriction of shared crossreactive spike epitopes. The study assessed, at the TCR clonotype level, memory CD4+ T cell crossreactivity between SARS-CoV-2 and common cold coronavirus spike proteins. Samples from three pre-COVID donors and the naive versus memory experiments were sequenced with the Adaptive Biotechnologies TCR-sequencing kit; other data were Illumina-based. Expansion assays from other donors in the study were sequenced with a different, Illumina-based TCR-beta assay. General study outcomes and caveats: Because no donor provided both pre-pandemic and post-infection samples, tracing the source of pre-existing responses was limited. In about 60% of donors, memory CD4+ clonotypes turned up that crossrecognized SARS-CoV-2 and at least one common cold coronavirus spike. The study was constrained by small numbers of patients and of tested TCRs. Crossreactivity analysis centred on spike protein, so crossreactivity against other viral proteins was not assessed. Significantly weaker SARS-CoV-2-driven expansion was shown by crossreactive clones than by monoreactive clones, consistent with antigenic imprinting.

CD4+ T cells from unexposed donors were collected before the COVID-19 pandemic (2011-2018). After 10 days of culture, CD4+ T cells were isolated with the EasySep CD4+ T cell isolation kit. As cell number allowed, CD4+ T cells from unexposed donors were tested for reactivity to SARS-CoV-2 S and N and to four common cold coronavirus spike pools. Approximately 1.8 million PBMCs per well were cultured in IMDM with approximately 4.8% human AB serum and around 10 IU/ml IL-2. Half of the culture medium was replaced with fresh IL-2-containing medium on days 3 and 7. In general, every peptide culture condition was set up in three replicate wells. Leukapheresis product for the unexposed donors was purchased commercially. Ficoll-Paque PLUS gradient centrifugation was used to isolate PBMCs from leukapheresis product or whole blood. PBMCs were either used fresh in the expansion assay or cryopreserved at -140 degrees C. The QIAamp Micro DNA Kit was used to extract genomic DNA from the CD4+ T cells.

This clone was seen only a few times. Its antigen is unknown. No base quality information exists; no much larger clone differs at one position. Libraries were constructed by the immunoSEQ multiplex PCR assay. The original pipeline was this. During preprocessing, nonproductive sequences were discarded, as were any CDR3s that did not begin with C, did not end with F or W, or were shorter than 7 amino acids. The MANAFEST web app was used to call antigen-specific clonotypes on the basis of expansion compared with the reference and with other culture wells. A clone counted as positive if significantly expanded in 2 of 3 replicate wells versus the reference culture at FDR below 0.05. A further requirement for positive clones was significant expansion compared with all other tandem wells, along with an odds ratio above 5. Pairwise Levenshtein distance, computed with the stringdist R package after three terminal residues were trimmed from each end, was used as the measure of CDR3 homology. The source is immuneACCESS, and TCRdb retained only in-frame sequences with V and J called. Part of the clones is not carried over; for the studies checked, unresolved V genes explain less than half of this, and the remainder is unexplained. That table gives V, J and clone size, and the DNA gave D and trimming. The sample yields about 26,000 clones; roughly 70% were counted once. 10% to 15% of the sample goes to the ten largest clones.

From the germline V gene, CDR1 is SGHTA and CDR2 is FQGTGA. The CDR3 measures 13 amino acids from cysteine to phenylalanine. The sequence is cut down to CDR3 DNA, 39 bases in frame from base 1. V lost 4 bases and J lost 2 bases; the stretch between them is 8 bases long. Sequenced sample: CD4+ T cells from PBMCs, cultured in vitro. The sequence came from a human donor in good health. The chain couples TRBV7-3 to TRBJ1-1; possibly the D gene is TRBD1, per 6 matching bases. The DNA sequence follows: TGTGCCAGCAGCTCGGACAGAAACACTGAAGCTTTCTTT. Translated, this is CASSSDRNTEAFF.